This TCR beta chain came from a study of T cells in Graves' hyperthyroidism and ophthalmopathy. Ten or more counts support this clonotype. What it binds is not known. Germline loops: CDR1 MDHEN, CDR2 SYDVKM. Germline trimming cut 6 bases from V and 5 bases from J; bases unmatched to any gene: 13. The CDR3 runs 16 residues. Regarding the study as a whole: With a median lead of around 6.7 months before onset, the model predicted ophthalmopathy.

There were TCR beta CDR3 regions amplified from RNA transcripts. With the HTBI primer set, the TCR CDR3 went through a first round of RT-PCR. TCRdb used MiXCR to reprocess the multiplex PCR reads, holding one entry per CDR3 protein. The sample carries around 440,000 distinct CDR3 sequences, less than 20% recorded once. The chain employs TRBV28 and TRBJ2-7; 10 bases match TRBD2. The sample taken for sequencing was blood. This sequence was found in a woman between 18 and 29 years old with Graves' hyperthyroidism. This chain's CDR3 is CASRGGAGGRTDEQYF. In DNA, the CDR3 is TGTGCCAGCAGGGGAGGAGCGGGAGGGCGGACCGACGAGCAGTACTTC.